This T cell receptor (beta chain) stems from a study of T cell responses to AZD1222 COVID-19 vaccine. Study-level findings and limits: Targets within unmutated variant regions were reportedly found for nearly half of spike-specific TCRs. In all cases, repertoires were sampled only after the peak T cell response.

This CDR3 region has 16 residues. The ends were cut back, 4 bases at V and 1 base at J, with 14 bases in the middle. Germline lookup yields CDR1 SGHVS and CDR2 FQNEAQ. Of note for this clone: Its matching antigen is unknown.

Only in-frame clones appear in the TCRdb table, and some are missing; sequencing was by immunoSEQ multiplex PCR. This table holds 70,000 to 90,000 clones, about 78% found once. This clonotype was sampled from an adult in good health. This specimen was peripheral blood, taken on day 0 of AZD1222 vaccination. This rearrangement joins TRBV7-8 to TRBJ1-3, with a weak D call TRBD1 (6 bases). The CDR3 reads CASSSWRTDSGNTIYF. CDR3 sequence (DNA): TGTGCCAGCAGCTCGTGGAGGACAGATTCTGGAAACACCATATATTTT.